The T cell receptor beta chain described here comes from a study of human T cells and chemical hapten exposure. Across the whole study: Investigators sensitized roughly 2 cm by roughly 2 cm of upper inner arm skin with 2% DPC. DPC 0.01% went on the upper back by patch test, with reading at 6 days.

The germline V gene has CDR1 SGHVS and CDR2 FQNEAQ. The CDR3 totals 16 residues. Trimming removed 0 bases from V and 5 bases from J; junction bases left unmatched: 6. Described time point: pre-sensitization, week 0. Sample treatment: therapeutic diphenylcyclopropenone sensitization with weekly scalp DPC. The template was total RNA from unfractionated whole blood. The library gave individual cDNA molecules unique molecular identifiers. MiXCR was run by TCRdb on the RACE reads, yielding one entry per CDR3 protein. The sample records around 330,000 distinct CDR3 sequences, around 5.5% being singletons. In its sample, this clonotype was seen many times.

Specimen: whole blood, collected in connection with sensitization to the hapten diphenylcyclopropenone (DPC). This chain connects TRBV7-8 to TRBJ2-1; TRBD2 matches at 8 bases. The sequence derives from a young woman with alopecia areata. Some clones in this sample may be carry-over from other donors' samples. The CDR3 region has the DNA TGTGCCAGCAGCTTAGCGGGACGGGGGGGCCACAATGAGCAGTTCTTC. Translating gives CASSLAGRGGHNEQFF.